This T cell receptor beta chain was identified during a study of blood T cell repertoires in COVID-19. J lost 1 base, V lost 2 bases, and 4 bases had no gene match. This CDR3 is 15 amino acids long. Germline CDR1 is SGHDN and CDR2 is FVKESK. Profiling relied on immunoSEQ multiplex PCR, and the TCRdb table lists in-frame clones only, not all of them. The sample has some 270,000 clones, about 84% seen once. Sequenced material: peripheral blood. The receptor was isolated from a woman older than 75 with COVID-19, enrolled during active disease. The rearrangement joins TRBV14 to TRBJ1-2; TRBD1 matches at 7 bases. The CDR3 nucleotides read TGTGCCAGCAGCCAACCCGGGACAGTTAACTATGGCTACACCTTC. Translated, it gives CASSQPGTVNYGYTF.